This paragraph reports one T cell receptor (beta chain). The data were obtained in a study of blood T cells in healthy people across ages. Alongside a J-beta primer mix, a sample-barcoded 5' primer served in a second PCR lasting about 7 to 12 cycles. TCRdb passed the 5' RACE reads through MiXCR, listing each CDR3 protein once. The sample shows approximately 940,000 distinct CDR3 sequences, around 46% of them seen only once. This receptor was identified in a young man in good health. Sequenced sample: blood.

CDR3 in DNA: TGTGCCAGCGTCGTAGGTGATACGCAGTATTTT. As protein: CASVVGDTQYF. The chain joins TRBV19 to TRBJ2-3; D is unclear. This CDR3 comprises 11 residues. V dropped 9 bases and J dropped 6 bases, with 10 bases sitting between them. The germline CDR1 and CDR2 sequences are LNHDA and SQIVND (reference sequence).